This T cell receptor (beta chain) was sequenced during a study of breast tumors, draining lymph nodes, adjacent tissues. Breast cancer patients provided tissue from their axillary draining lymph nodes. Trimming cost V 4 bases and J 3 bases; bases outside gene matches: 6. The germline gives CDR1 SGHRS, CDR2 YFSETQ. This CDR3 spans 15 amino acids. From the multiplex PCR reads, TCRdb called clonotypes with MiXCR, one entry per CDR3 protein. The sample shows about 140,000 distinct CDR3 sequences, around a third of them seen only once. The sequence was obtained from a female donor with breast cancer. Some clones in this sample may be carry-over from other donors' samples. The sample consisted of axillary lymph node tissue. The V and J genes are TRBV5-1 and TRBJ2-7; 11 bases match TRBD1. The CDR3 DNA reads TGCGCCAGCAGCCCGGGACAGGGGGTGTACTACGAGCAGTACTTC. Its translation: CASSPGQGVYYEQYF. The variable domain in full, completed from reference TRBV5-1 and TRBJ2-7, reads KAGVTQTPRYLIKTRGQQVTLSCSPISGHRSVSWYQQTPGQGLQFLFEYFSETQRNKGNFPGRFSGRQFSNSRSEMNVSTLELGDSALYLCASSPGQGVYYEQYFGPGTRLTVT.